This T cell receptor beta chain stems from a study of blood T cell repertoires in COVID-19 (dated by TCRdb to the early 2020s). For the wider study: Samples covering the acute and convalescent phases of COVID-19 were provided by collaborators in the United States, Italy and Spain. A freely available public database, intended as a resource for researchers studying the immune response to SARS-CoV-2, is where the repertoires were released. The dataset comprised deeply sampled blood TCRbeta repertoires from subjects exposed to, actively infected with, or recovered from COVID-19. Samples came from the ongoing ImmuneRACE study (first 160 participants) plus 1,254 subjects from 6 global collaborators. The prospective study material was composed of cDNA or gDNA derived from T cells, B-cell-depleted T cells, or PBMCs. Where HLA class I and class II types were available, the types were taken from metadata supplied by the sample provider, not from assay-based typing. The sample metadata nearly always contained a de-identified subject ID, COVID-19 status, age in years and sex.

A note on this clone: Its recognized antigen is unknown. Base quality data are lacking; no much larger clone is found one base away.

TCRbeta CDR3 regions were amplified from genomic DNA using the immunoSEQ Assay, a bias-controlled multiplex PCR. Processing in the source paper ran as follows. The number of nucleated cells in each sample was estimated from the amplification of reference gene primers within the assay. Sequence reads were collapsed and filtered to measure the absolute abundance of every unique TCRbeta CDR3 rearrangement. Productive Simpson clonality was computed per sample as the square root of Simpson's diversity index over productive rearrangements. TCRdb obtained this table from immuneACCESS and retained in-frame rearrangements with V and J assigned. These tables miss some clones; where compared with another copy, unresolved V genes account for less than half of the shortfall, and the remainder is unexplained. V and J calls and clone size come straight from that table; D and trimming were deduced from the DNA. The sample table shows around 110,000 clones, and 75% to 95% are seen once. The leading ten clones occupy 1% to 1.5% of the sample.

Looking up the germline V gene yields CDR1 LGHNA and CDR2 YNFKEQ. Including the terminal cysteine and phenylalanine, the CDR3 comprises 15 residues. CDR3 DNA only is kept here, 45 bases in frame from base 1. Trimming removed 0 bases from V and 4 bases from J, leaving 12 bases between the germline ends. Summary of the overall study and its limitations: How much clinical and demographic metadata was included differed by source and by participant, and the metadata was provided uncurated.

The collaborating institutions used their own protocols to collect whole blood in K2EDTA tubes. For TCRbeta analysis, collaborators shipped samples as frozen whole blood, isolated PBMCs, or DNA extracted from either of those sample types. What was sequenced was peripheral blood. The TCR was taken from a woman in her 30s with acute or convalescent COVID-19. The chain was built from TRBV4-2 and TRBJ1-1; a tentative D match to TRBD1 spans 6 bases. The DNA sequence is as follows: TGTGCCAGCAGCCAAGATTGGCAGGGGCCCACTGAAGCTTTCTTT. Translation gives CASSQDWQGPTEAFF.